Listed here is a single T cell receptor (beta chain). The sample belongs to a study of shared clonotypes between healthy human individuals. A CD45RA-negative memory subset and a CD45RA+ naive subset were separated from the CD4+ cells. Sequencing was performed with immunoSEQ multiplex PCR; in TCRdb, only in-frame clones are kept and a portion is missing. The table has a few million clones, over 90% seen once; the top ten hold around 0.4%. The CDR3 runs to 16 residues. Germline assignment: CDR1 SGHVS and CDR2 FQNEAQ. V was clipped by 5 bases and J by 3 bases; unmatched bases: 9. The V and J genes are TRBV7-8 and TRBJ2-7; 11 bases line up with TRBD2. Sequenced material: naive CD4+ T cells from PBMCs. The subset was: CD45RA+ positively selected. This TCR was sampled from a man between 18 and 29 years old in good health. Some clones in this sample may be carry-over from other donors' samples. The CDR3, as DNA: TGTGCCAGCAGCCTTTCTCGACTAGCGGGATACTACGAGCAGTACTTC. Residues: CASSLSRLAGYYEQYF. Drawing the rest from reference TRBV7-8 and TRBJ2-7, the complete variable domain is GAGVSQSPRYKVAKRGQDVALRCDPISGHVSLFWYQQALGQGPEFLTYFQNEAQLDKSGLPSDRFFAERPEGSVSTLKIQRTQQEDSAVYLCASSLSRLAGYYEQYFGPGTRLTVT.